This entry features one T cell receptor beta chain sequence. Its specificity is not known. This record comes from a study of T cells in narcolepsy. Germline V lookup: CDR1 LGHNT, CDR2 FRNRAP. The length of the CDR3 is 16 residues. The V and J ends lost 4 bases and 2 bases, in that order; junction bases with no gene match: 9. Overall study results and limits: Healthy controls reportedly lacked the autoreactive clonotypes serially found in patients' blood.

Sequencing used immunoSEQ multiplex PCR; TCRdb keeps in-frame clones, though not all of them. The sample contains about 35,000 clones, approximately 77% of which appear only once. The TCR sequence derives from a human donor in good health. Sequencing was carried out using memory (CD45RA-) CD4+ T cells from blood. The chain uses TRBV12-5 and TRBJ2-3; 7 nucleotides line up with TRBD1. CDR3 in DNA: TGTGCTAGTGGTTCGTGGTGGACAGGTAACACAGATACGCAGTATTTT. Residues: CASGSWWTGNTDTQYF.